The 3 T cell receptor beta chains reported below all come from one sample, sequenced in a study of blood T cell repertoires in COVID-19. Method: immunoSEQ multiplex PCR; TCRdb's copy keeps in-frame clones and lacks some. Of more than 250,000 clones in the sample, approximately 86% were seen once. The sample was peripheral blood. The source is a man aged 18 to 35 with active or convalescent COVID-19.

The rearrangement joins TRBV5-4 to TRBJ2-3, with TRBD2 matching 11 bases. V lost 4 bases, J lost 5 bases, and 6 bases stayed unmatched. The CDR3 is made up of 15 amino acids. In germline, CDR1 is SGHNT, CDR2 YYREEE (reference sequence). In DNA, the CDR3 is TGTGCCAGCAGCGCTTCGGGACTAGCGGTAGATACGCAGTATTTT. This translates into CASSASGLAVDTQYF.

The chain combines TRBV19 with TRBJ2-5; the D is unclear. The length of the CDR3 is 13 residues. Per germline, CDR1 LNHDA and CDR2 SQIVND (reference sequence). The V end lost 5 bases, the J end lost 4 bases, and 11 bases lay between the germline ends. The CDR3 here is CASSDSLLETQYF. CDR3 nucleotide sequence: TGTGCCAGTAGTGATAGTCTATTAGAGACCCAGTACTTC.

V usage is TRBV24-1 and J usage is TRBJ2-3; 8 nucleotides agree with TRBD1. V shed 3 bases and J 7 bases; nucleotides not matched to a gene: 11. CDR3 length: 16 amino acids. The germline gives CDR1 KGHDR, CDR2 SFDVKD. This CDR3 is CATSDPGTGESHTQYF. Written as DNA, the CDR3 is TGTGCCACCAGTGATCCCGGGACAGGAGAGTCACATACGCAGTATTTT.